These 32 T cell receptor beta chains came from one sample sequenced in a study of graft-versus-host responses after intestinal transplantation. The data were produced by immunoSEQ multiplex PCR, yet TCRdb's version contains in-frame clones alone and is incomplete. The repertoire holds more than 50,000 clones, with around 90% as singletons. Source: PBMCs, taken nearly 670 days after intestinal transplant. Receptors originate from a human patient who received an intestinal transplant, so some T cells may come from the graft donor.

This rearrangement joins TRBV19 to TRBJ2-1, with 10 bases that match TRBD2. The CDR3 spans 16 residues. Trimming at V came to 5 bases and at J to 6 bases, leaving 10 bases not matched to a gene. CDR1 is LNHDA, CDR2 SQIVND, per germline (reference sequence). CDR3 region: CASSARGSGGINEQFF. In DNA, the CDR3 is TGTGCCAGTAGTGCCCGAGGTAGCGGGGGGATCAATGAGCAGTTCTTC.

This chain connects TRBV5-6 to TRBJ2-7; 7 bases fit TRBD1. Germline CDR1 and CDR2: SGHDT and YYEEEE. V shed 4 bases, J shed 2 bases, and the junction held 12 bases outside the gene matches. The CDR3 has 16 amino acids. The CDR3, as DNA: TGTGCCAGCAGCCTCGGAACAGGGGTTTATACCTACGAGCAGTACTTC. This translates into CASSLGTGVYTYEQYF.

The chain combines TRBV4-1 with TRBJ1-5; a possible D gene is TRBD1 (6 bases). Looked up from germline, CDR1 is MGHRA and CDR2 is YSYEKL. Between the trimmed V and J ends, which lost 1 base and 5 bases, there was a span of 15 bases. The CDR3 is 16 residues long. CDR3 DNA sequence: TGCGCCAGCAGCCAAGCCCTGGGAGGGGGAGATCAGCCCCAGCATTTT. Amino acids: CASSQALGGGDQPQHF.

The CDR3 DNA is TGTGCCAGCAGTTTAGCGGGGGGGGCTCAGTACTTC. Translation: CASSLAGGAQYF. J is TRBJ2-5 and V is TRBV6-5, with 11 positions matching TRBD2. Germline V gene data show CDR1 as MNHEY and CDR2 as SVGAGI. J was trimmed by 11 bases and V by 4 bases; bases with no gene match: 3. The length of the CDR3 is 12 residues.

The rearrangement joins TRBV5-6 to TRBJ2-3, with D possibly matching TRBD1 (6 bases). The V end lost 1 base, the J end lost 6 bases, and 6 bases lay between the germline ends. The length of the CDR3 is 12 residues. CDR1 and CDR2 (germline): SGHDT, YYEEEE. The DNA for the CDR3 is TGTGCCAGCAGCTTGCAGGGGGATACGCAGTATTTT. This sequence encodes CASSLQGDTQYF.

The chain employs TRBV4-1 and TRBJ2-2; 8 nucleotides match TRBD2. The junction had 14 bases not matched to a gene; V was cut back by 5 bases and J by 0 bases. CDR3 size: 19 residues. CDR1 and CDR2 (germline): MGHRA, YSYEKL. The CDR3 DNA sequence: TGCGCCAGCAGCTCACCCACAGGGACTAGAGGAGCGAACACCGGGGAGCTGTTTTTT. Its translation is CASSSPTGTRGANTGELFF.

This clone came up once. The chain links TRBV7-6 to TRBJ2-6; a possible D gene is TRBD2 (5 bases). The germline V and J ends were trimmed by 5 bases and 1 base, with 24 bases remaining between them. Looked up from germline, CDR1 is SGHVS and CDR2 is FNYEAQ. This CDR3 is 20 amino acids long. CDR3 sequence: CASSNLGDGDFYSGANVLTF. As DNA, the CDR3 is TGTGCCAGCAGCAATCTCGGCGACGGGGATTTCTATTCTGGGGCCAACGTCCTGACTTTC. The entire variable domain, with the rest obtained from reference TRBV7-6 and TRBJ2-6, is as follows: GAGVSQSPRYKVTKRGQDVALRCDPISGHVSLYWYRQALGQGPEFLTYFNYEAQQDKSGLPNDRFSAERPEGSISTLTIQRTEQRDSAMYRCASSNLGDGDFYSGANVLTFGAGSRLTVL.

This rearrangement joins TRBV2 to TRBJ2-1, with TRBD2 as a possible D gene (5 bases). There are 12 residues in the CDR3. Trimming removed 6 bases at V and 8 bases at J, with 11 bases between. CDR1 SNHLY and CDR2 FYNNEI come from the germline V gene. In DNA, the CDR3 is TGTGCCAGCAGCCCCTGGGGAGATGAGCAGTTCTTC. This gives the protein CASSPWGDEQFF.

The V gene is TRBV2, the J gene TRBJ2-5, with D perhaps given as TRBD1 or TRBD2 (5 bases each). The V gene's germline CDR1 is SNHLY and CDR2 FYNNEI. The CDR3 is 15 amino acids. With 1 base removed from V and 1 base from J, the gap between germline ends came to 10 bases. CDR3 DNA sequence: TGTGCCAGCAGTGAAGGGCGAGGGGTCCAAGAGACCCAGTACTTC. This translates into CASSEGRGVQETQYF.

This clone was detected only once. V and J are TRBV7-6 and TRBJ1-2; D perhaps matches TRBD1 (5 bases). V gave up 5 bases and J gave up 4 bases, with 11 bases separating them. Germline CDR1 and CDR2: SGHVS and FNYEAQ. This CDR3 is 13 amino acids long. In DNA, the CDR3 is TGTGCCAGCAGCCCTCCGGGGACCTATGGCTACACCTTC. Encoded protein: CASSPPGTYGYTF.

J is TRBJ2-3 and V is TRBV4-2; D gene ambiguous. CDR1 LGHNA and CDR2 YNFKEQ come from the germline V gene. V was shortened by 0 bases and J by 0 bases, with 10 bases between the two germline ends. The CDR3 is 16 residues long. CDR3 protein: CASSQDLRRSTDTQYF. CDR3 nucleotide sequence: TGTGCCAGCAGCCAAGATCTACGTCGGAGCACAGATACGCAGTATTTT.

V usage is TRBV5-1 and J usage is TRBJ2-7; tentatively, D is TRBD1 (5 bases). V was pared by 0 bases and J by 6 bases, with 7 bases between. The CDR3 is made up of 12 amino acids. The germline CDR1 and CDR2 sequences are SGHRS and YFSETQ. The CDR3 DNA follows: TGCGCCAGCAGCTTGGAGGGGCGCGAGCAGTACTTC. Protein sequence: CASSLEGREQYF.

The chain is built from TRBV5-1 and TRBJ1-1; D is unclear. This CDR3 is 11 amino acids long. V was cut by 2 bases and J by 7 bases, with 6 bases left in between. CDR1 is SGHRS, CDR2 YFSETQ, per germline. For the CDR3, the DNA is TGCGCCAGCAGCTTCAGAGATGAAGCTTTCTTT. It translates to CASSFRDEAFF.

The chain recombines TRBV2 with TRBJ1-2; D uncertain. The CDR3 consists of 13 residues. CDR1 is SNHLY and CDR2 is FYNNEI in the germline V gene. Trimming took off 1 base at V and 4 bases at J, with 7 bases between the two ends. As DNA, the CDR3 is TGTGCCAGCAGTGAAGGGGGTAGCTATGGCTACACCTTC. It encodes CASSEGGSYGYTF.

The chain is built from TRBV27 and TRBJ1-6, with a weak D call TRBD1 (6 bases). The CDR3 is made up of 15 amino acids. V was trimmed by 6 bases and J by 6 bases, leaving 15 bases between them. Germline V lookup: CDR1 MNHEY, CDR2 SMNVEV (reference sequence). The CDR3 protein is CASRGVDSLNSPLHF. CDR3 bases: TGTGCCAGCAGGGGGGTGGACAGCCTTAATTCACCCCTCCACTTT.

The chain uses TRBV29-1 and TRBJ2-3; D may match TRBD1 or TRBD2 (6 bases each). Germline loops: CDR1 SQVTM, CDR2 ANQGSEA. Trimming stripped 7 bases from V and 4 bases from J, with 30 bases between. The CDR3 extends over 18 amino acids. The CDR3 nucleotides read TGCAGCGGCCAAACCTCGGCCAGGGGCCCGGGGAGGCCAGATACGCAGTATTTT. Translated, it gives CSGQTSARGPGRPDTQYF.

This clone was seen a few times. The chain recombines TRBV7-3 with TRBJ1-5; D not resolved. Trimming took 4 bases from V and 3 from J, leaving 4 bases between them. The CDR3 runs 12 residues. Germline CDR1 is SGHTA and CDR2 is FQGTGA. CDR3 loop: CASSSINQPQHF. The CDR3 coding sequence is TGTGCCAGCAGCTCAATCAATCAGCCCCAGCATTTT.

By share of the sample, this clone is medium-sized (0.01 to 0.1%). V gene TRBV29-1 combines with J gene TRBJ2-7; D perhaps matches TRBD1 (5 bases). Trimming removed 4 bases from V and 5 bases from J, with 12 bases in between. CDR3 length: 12 residues. Per the germline V gene, CDR1 is SQVTM and CDR2 is ANQGSEA. The CDR3 sequence: CSVVTGSHEQYF. CDR3 sequence (DNA): TGCAGCGTTGTTACAGGTTCCCACGAGCAGTACTTC.

V usage is TRBV21-1 and J usage is TRBJ2-7. TRBV21-1 is noted as a pseudogene. The CDR3 is 17 amino acids. The CDR3 here is CATSTQLFRESSYEQYF. The DNA for the CDR3 is TGTGCCACCTCTACCCAATTATTCAGGGAGAGCTCCTACGAGCAGTACTTC.

The chain has TRBV6-5 and TRBJ1-2, with 7 bases identical to TRBD1. J lost 4 bases, V lost 4 bases, and 9 bases had no gene match. The CDR3 sequence is 15 residues long. The germline gives CDR1 MNHEY, CDR2 SVGAGI. The CDR3 here is CASSSAGEGAYGYTF. CDR3 bases: TGTGCCAGCAGTTCGGCCGGGGAGGGGGCCTATGGCTACACCTTC.

The chain is built from TRBV10-1 and TRBJ2-1, with 7 nucleotides matching TRBD1. The CDR3 contains 15 residues. Per germline, CDR1 WNHNN and CDR2 SYGVQD (reference sequence). The ends lost 0 bases at V and 6 bases at J; junction bases unmatched: 5. The CDR3 protein is CASSESMAGGNEQFF. The CDR3 DNA sequence: TGCGCCAGCAGTGAGTCGATGGCAGGGGGCAATGAGCAGTTCTTC.

The J gene is TRBJ2-7, the V gene TRBV5-1; D perhaps matches TRBD1 (6 bases). This CDR3 has 13 residues. V was cut by 3 bases and J by 3 bases, with 10 bases left in between. CDR1 and CDR2 (germline): SGHRS, YFSETQ. The CDR3 DNA reads TGCGCCAGCAGCTCGGACAGCTACTACGAGCAGTACTTC. Its translation: CASSSDSYYEQYF.

The chain uses TRBV4-2 and TRBJ2-1, with 9 positions matching TRBD2. The CDR3 spans 14 residues. V trimming: 1 base; J trimming: 7 bases; junction bases outside the gene matches: 2. Germline values: CDR1 LGHNA, CDR2 YNFKEQ. CDR3 protein: CASSQGAGGNEQFF. The CDR3 coding sequence is TGTGCCAGCAGCCAAGGAGCGGGGGGTAATGAGCAGTTCTTC.

This rearrangement joins TRBV6-1 to TRBJ1-4; no reliable D call. This CDR3 comprises 15 residues. Trimming left V 1 base short and J 7 bases short, with 13 bases between. Germline V gene sequence: CDR1 MNHNS, CDR2 SASEGT. CDR3 sequence reads: CASSEGPRQSEKLFF. CDR3 in DNA: TGTGCCAGCAGTGAAGGTCCCCGGCAGAGTGAAAAACTGTTTTTT.

V and J are TRBV6-1 and TRBJ1-6; D gene uncertain. Germline V gene data show CDR1 as MNHNS and CDR2 as SASEGT. V was trimmed by 1 base and J by 13 bases, leaving 17 bases between them. The CDR3 extends over 15 amino acids. The CDR3 loop is CASSEEAVTSYPLHF. For the CDR3, the DNA is TGTGCCAGCAGTGAAGAGGCGGTTACTAGCTACCCCCTCCACTTT.

V is TRBV30 and J is TRBJ1-4; D may be TRBD1 (5 bases). CDR3 length: 12 amino acids. V shed 4 bases and J shed 10 bases, with 13 bases lying between them. CDR1 GTSNPN and CDR2 SVGIG come from the germline V gene (reference sequence). Here the CDR3 reads CAWNLRGGKLFF. CDR3 nucleotides: TGTGCCTGGAATTTACGGGGGGGAAAACTGTTTTTT.

This clone was counted between two and nine times. The V gene is TRBV18, the J gene TRBJ1-2; a possible D gene is TRBD1 (5 bases). The germline V gene encodes CDR1 KGHSH and CDR2 LQKENI. V was cut by 5 bases and J by 8 bases, with 18 bases left in between. The CDR3 length is 14 residues. The CDR3 region has the DNA TGTGCCAGCTCAACGTCACAGGTGGCTATGGGCTACACCTTC. This codes for CASSTSQVAMGYTF.

This clone was recorded only once. The chain uses TRBV7-9 and TRBJ1-1; possibly TRBD1 for D (5 bases). V was pared by 4 bases and J by 1 base, with 10 bases between. The CDR3 spans 14 residues. Germline values: CDR1 SEHNR, CDR2 FQNEAQ (reference sequence). The CDR3 sequence is CASSSQGKNTEAFF. The CDR3 nucleotides are TGTGCCAGCAGCTCCCAGGGCAAGAACACTGAAGCTTTCTTT.

This clone has a single count. This rearrangement joins TRBV11-2 to TRBJ2-1; 9 nucleotides match TRBD2. Trimming took 5 bases from V and 5 from J; bases not matched to a gene: 7. This CDR3 has 15 amino acids. CDR1 is SGHAT, CDR2 FQNNGV, per germline. The CDR3 sequence: CASSRRGGRDNEQFF. Here the CDR3 DNA reads TGTGCCAGCAGCCGGCGGGGGGGCCGTGACAATGAGCAGTTCTTC.

Worth noting for this clone: The junction does not match germline at one end; this may be a read error. This chain connects TRBV7-9 to TRBJ1-1; TRBD1 agrees at 7 bases. The CDR3 totals 14 residues. Germline V gene data show CDR1 as SEHNR and CDR2 as FQNEAQ (reference sequence). The CDR3 region is CASRLGQVGTEAFF. For the CDR3, the DNA is TGTGCCAGCAGATTAGGACAGGTTGGCACTGAAGCTTTCTTT.

The chain recombines TRBV18 with TRBJ2-2; D is unclear. Germline CDR1 reads KGHSH; CDR2 reads LQKENI. The germline V and J ends were trimmed by 0 bases and 1 base, with 3 bases remaining between them. The CDR3 runs 14 residues. As DNA, the CDR3 is TGTGCCAGCTCACCACCGTTGAACACCGGGGAGCTGTTTTTT. The encoded protein is CASSPPLNTGELFF. The whole variable domain, remainder taken from reference TRBV18 and TRBJ2-2, is NAGVMQNPRHLVRRRGQEARLRCSPMKGHSHVYWYRQLPEEGLKFMVYLQKENIIDESGMPKERFSAEFPKEGPSILRIQQVVRGDSAAYFCASSPPLNTGELFFGEGSRLTVL.

This clone was counted only a few times. The chain has TRBV30 and TRBJ1-6, with 7 bases identical to TRBD1. The CDR3 runs 14 residues. Per the germline V gene, CDR1 is GTSNPN and CDR2 is SVGIG (reference sequence). V lost 2 bases to trimming and J lost 7 bases; unmatched junction nucleotides: 5. The CDR3 DNA follows: TGTGCCTGGAGTCCACAACAGGGGAATTCACCCCTCCACTTT. It encodes CAWSPQQGNSPLHF.